This T cell receptor beta chain was identified during a study of cytomegalovirus exposure and HLA in healthy donors. This clone turned up a few times. Its antigen is currently unknown. Study-wide findings and caveats: The classifier reportedly diagnosed cytomegalovirus status with high specificity and sensitivity.

There are 14 residues in the CDR3. Germline values: CDR1 SNHLY, CDR2 FYNNEI. The V end was cut by 7 bases, the J end by 8 bases, with 18 bases between. Both 60 Vbeta primers and 13 Jbeta primers went into the PCR. Using immunoSEQ multiplex PCR, the repertoire was profiled, and TCRdb retains in-frame clones only, with some absent. The sample has some 170,000 clones; roughly 80% are singletons. The chain employs TRBV2 and TRBJ1-3; unclear D gene. This clonotype was obtained from a woman between 18 and 29 years old in good health and CMV-seropositive. Sequenced: PBMCs. CDR3 coding DNA: TGTGCCAGCAATTTTAGACGGAGTATGGACACCATATATTTT. Residues: CASNFRRSMDTIYF.